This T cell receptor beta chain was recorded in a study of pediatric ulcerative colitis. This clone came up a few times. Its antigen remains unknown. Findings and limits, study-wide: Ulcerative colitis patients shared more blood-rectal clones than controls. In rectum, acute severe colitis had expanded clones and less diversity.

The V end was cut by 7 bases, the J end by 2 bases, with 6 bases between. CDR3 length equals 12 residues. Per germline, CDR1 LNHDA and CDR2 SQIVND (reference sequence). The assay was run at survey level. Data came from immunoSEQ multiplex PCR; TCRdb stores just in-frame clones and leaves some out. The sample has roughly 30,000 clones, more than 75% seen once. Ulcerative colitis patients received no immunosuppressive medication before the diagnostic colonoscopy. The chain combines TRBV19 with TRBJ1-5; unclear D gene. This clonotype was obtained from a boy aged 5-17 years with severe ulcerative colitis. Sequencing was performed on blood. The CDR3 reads CASTQGNQPQHF. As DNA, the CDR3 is TGTGCCAGTACTCAGGGCAATCAGCCCCAGCATTTT.